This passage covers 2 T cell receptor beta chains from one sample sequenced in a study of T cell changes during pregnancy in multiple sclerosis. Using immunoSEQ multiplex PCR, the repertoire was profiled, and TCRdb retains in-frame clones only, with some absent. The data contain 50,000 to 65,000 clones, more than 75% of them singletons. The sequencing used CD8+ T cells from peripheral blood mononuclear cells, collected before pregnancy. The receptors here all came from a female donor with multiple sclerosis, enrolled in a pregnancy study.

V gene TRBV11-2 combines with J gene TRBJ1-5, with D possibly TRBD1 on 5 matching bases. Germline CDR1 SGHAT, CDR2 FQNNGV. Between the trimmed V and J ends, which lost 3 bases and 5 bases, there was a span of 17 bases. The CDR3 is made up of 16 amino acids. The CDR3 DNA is TGTGCCAGCAGCTTTACAGTCGGTGGGACTCATCAGCCCCAGCATTTT. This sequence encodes CASSFTVGGTHQPQHF.

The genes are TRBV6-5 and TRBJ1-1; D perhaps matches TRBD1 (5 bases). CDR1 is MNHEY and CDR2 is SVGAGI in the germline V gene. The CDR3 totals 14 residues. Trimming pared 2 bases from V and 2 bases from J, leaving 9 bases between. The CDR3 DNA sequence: TGTGCCAGCAGTTACGGAAGGGGTAACACTGAAGCTTTCTTT. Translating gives CASSYGRGNTEAFF.